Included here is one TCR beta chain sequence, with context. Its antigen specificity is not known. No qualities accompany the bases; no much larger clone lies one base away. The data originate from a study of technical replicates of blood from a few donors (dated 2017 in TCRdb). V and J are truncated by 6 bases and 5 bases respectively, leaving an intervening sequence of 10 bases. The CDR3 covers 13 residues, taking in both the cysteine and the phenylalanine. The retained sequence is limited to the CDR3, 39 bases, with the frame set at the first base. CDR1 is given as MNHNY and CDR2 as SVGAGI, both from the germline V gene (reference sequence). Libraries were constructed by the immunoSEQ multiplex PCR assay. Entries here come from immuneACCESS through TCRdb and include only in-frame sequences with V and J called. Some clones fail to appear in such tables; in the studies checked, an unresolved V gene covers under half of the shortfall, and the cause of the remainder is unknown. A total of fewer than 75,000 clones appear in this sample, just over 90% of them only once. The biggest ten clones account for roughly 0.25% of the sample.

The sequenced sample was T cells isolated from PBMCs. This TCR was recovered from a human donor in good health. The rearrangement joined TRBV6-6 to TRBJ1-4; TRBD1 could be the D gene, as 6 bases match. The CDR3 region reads CASRPRGNEKLFF. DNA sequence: TGTGCCAGCAGACCCAGGGGAAATGAAAAACTGTTTTTT.